The clone carrying this T cell receptor (beta chain) was recorded a few times. What it binds is not known. The record originates from a study of post-analysis software for immune sequencing data. Notes on the study in general: When the samples were clustered directly with F measure, those that had been prepared in the same batch showed strong co-clustering. Comparison of patients with controls showed about 5 TRBV segments more frequent in patients, TRBV5-6, TRBV5-1 and TRBV20-1 among them. Controls showed significantly higher normalized Chao1 diversity than did multiple sclerosis patients.

The germline V gene has CDR1 SNHLY and CDR2 FYNNEI. V shed 5 bases, J shed 1 base, and the junction held 3 bases outside the gene matches. CDR3 size: 15 residues. TCR beta libraries were prepared from cDNA with unique molecular identifiers. A population of about 0.9 to 10 million T cells gave rise to roughly 0.5 million cDNA molecules. TCRdb reprocessed the PCR reads with MiXCR, giving one entry per CDR3 protein. Altogether around 250,000 distinct CDR3 sequences are present, 30% to 45% being singletons, with the ten largest covering around 4.8%. The clonotype comes from a girl aged 5-17 years with multiple sclerosis. The chain is built from TRBV2 and TRBJ1-3; TRBD1 matches 9 bases. Sample: blood. CDR3 DNA sequence: TGTGCCAGCAGTTTACAGGGGGCGTCTGGAAACACCATATATTTT. It encodes CASSLQGASGNTIYF.